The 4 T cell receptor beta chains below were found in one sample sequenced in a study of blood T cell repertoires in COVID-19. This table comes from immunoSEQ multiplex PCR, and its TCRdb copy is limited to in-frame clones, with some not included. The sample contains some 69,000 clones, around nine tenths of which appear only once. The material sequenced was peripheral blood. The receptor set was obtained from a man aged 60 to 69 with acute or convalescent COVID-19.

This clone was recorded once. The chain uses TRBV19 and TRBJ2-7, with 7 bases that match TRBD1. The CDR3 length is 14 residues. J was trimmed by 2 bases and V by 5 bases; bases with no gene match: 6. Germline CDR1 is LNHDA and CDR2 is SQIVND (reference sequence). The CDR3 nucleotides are TGTGCCAGTAGTCGCCTACAGGGGACCTACGAGCAGTACTTC. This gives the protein CASSRLQGTYEQYF. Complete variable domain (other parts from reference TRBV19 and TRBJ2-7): DGGITQSPKYLFRKEGQNVTLSCEQNLNHDAMYWYRQDPGQGLRLIYYSQIVNDFQKGDIAEGYSVSREKKESFPLTVTSAQKNPTAFYLCASSRLQGTYEQYFGPGTRLTVT.

This chain's CDR3 is CASSSRQSVYGYTF. The DNA for the CDR3 is TGCGCCAGCAGCTCAAGACAGAGCGTTTATGGCTACACCTTC. This chain joins TRBV5-1 and TRBJ1-2; a possible D gene is TRBD1 (5 bases). Trimming shortened V by 3 bases and J by 5 bases, and 14 bases separated the two germline ends. Per germline, CDR1 SGHRS and CDR2 YFSETQ. This CDR3 has 14 amino acids.

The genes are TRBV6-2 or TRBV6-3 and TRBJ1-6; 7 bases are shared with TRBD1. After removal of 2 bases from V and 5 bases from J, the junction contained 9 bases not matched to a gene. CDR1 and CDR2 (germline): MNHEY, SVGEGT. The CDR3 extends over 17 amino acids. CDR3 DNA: TGTGCCAGCAGTTACGGTCCGACAGGGAAGGATAATTCACCCCTCCACTTT. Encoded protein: CASSYGPTGKDNSPLHF.

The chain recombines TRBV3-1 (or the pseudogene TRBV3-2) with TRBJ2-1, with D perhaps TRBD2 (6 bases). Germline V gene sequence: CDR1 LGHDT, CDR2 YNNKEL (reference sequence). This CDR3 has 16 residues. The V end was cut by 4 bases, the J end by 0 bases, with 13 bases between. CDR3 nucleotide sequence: TGTGCCAGCAGCCTTGGGGGGTCGAGCTCCTACAATGAGCAGTTCTTC. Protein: CASSLGGSSSYNEQFF.